This TCR beta chain was documented in a study of response to subunit inactivated influenza vaccine. TCRdb reprocessed the RT-PCR reads via MiXCR and lists one record per CDR3 protein. This sample has roughly 500,000 distinct CDR3 sequences, with less than 25% found just once. Trimming at V came to 7 bases and at J to 4 bases, leaving 15 bases not matched to a gene. This CDR3 spans 17 amino acids. The same sample was also used in a study of T cells expressing NK-cell markers. From that study: Scientists made TCR beta cDNA using 5'RACE template switching with UMIs.

This specimen was CD4+ T cells sorted from PBMCs, taken 11 to 12 days after vaccination. The chain recombines TRBV12-3 or TRBV12-4 with TRBJ2-5; 10 bases map to TRBD2. The receptor's source is a man aged 50-60 years who received an inactivated influenza vaccine. This chain's CDR3 is CASTLGVAGGLGETQYF. The CDR3 region has the DNA TGTGCCAGCACCTTAGGGGTAGCGGGAGGCCTGGGAGAGACCCAGTACTTC.